The following is a T cell receptor beta chain sequence with its context. Its antigen has not been determined. The input lacks base qualities; no much larger clone sits a single base away. This sample is part of a study of T cell changes during pregnancy in multiple sclerosis (dated by TCRdb to the late 2010s). Regarding the study in general: In women with multiple sclerosis, the researchers looked at how the T cell repertoire shifted as pregnancy progressed.

Library creation used the immunoSEQ multiplex PCR assay. Imported from immuneACCESS, the table was reduced by TCRdb to in-frame sequences with V and J called. These copies leave out some clones; in studies compared against another copy, an unresolved V gene accounts for under half, and the cause of the remainder is not known. The sample table contains around 92,000 clones; only one count was recorded for about 93% of them. In total, the top ten clones hold 3.5% to 4.5% of the sample. CDR1 is given as ENHRY and CDR2 as SYGVKD, both from the germline V gene. V is pruned by 5 bases and J by 4 bases, leaving 4 bases of the junction without a gene match. The cysteine opens and the phenylalanine closes a CDR3 of 15 amino acids. The CDR3 DNA has 45 bases and is translated from base 1.

The input for sequencing was peripheral blood, taken in the first trimester of pregnancy. This receptor chain uses TRBV10-3 and TRBJ2-7; TRBD2 lines up with 14 middle nucleotides. The source is a female donor with multiple sclerosis, enrolled in a pregnancy study. The nucleotide sequence reads as follows: TGTGCCATCAGTTTGACTAGCGGGGGGGAATACGAGCAGTACTTC. Its translation reads: CAISLTSGGEYEQYF.